What follows are 31 T cell receptor beta chains derived from one specimen sequenced in a study of T cells after yellow fever vaccination. From the 5' RACE reads, TCRdb called clonotypes with MiXCR, one entry per CDR3 protein. The sample consists of fewer than 150,000 distinct CDR3 sequences, 7.2% of them appearing once. The sequencing used CD4+ T cells sorted from PBMCs, collected roughly seven weeks after the first yellow fever vaccination. The source of these receptors is a man aged 18 to 30 who received the YFV17D yellow fever vaccine.

In its sample, this clonotype was seen many times. This chain links TRBV10-3 with TRBJ2-5; D call uncertain. The CDR3 is 13 amino acids. V was cut by 4 bases and J by 5 bases, with 11 bases left in between. The germline V gene has CDR1 ENHRY and CDR2 SYGVKD. For the CDR3, the DNA is TGTGCCATCAGTGTCCCCCTTCGGGAGACCCAGTACTTC. Translation gives CAISVPLRETQYF.

This clonotype was observed at least ten times. The chain has TRBV5-1 and TRBJ2-1; TRBD1 agrees at 12 bases. Germline V gene sequence: CDR1 SGHRS, CDR2 YFSETQ. The CDR3 is 15 residues long. V was pared by 4 bases and J by 10 bases, with 9 bases of the junction left unmatched. CDR3 sequence: CASSKGTGGLEEQFF. The CDR3 coding sequence is TGCGCCAGCAGCAAGGGGACAGGGGGCTTAGAGGAGCAGTTCTTC.

This clonotype was seen repeatedly, ten times or more. The chain is built from TRBV12-3 or TRBV12-4 and TRBJ2-5; 8 bases line up with TRBD1. The CDR3 runs 11 residues. Unmatched junction bases numbered 2, after V lost 10 bases and J lost 4 bases. The CDR3: CATDRGETQYF. CDR3 coding DNA: TGTGCCACCGACAGGGGAGAGACCCAGTACTTC.

This clonotype showed up many times. This chain uses TRBV5-1 with TRBJ1-2; perhaps TRBD1 as D (6 bases). Germline V lookup: CDR1 SGHRS, CDR2 YFSETQ. The CDR3 contains 14 residues. Trimming removed 3 bases from V and 6 bases from J, with 15 bases in between. CDR3 residues: CASSSGGAPDGYTF. In DNA form, the CDR3 reads TGCGCCAGCAGCTCGGGGGGCGCCCCAGATGGCTACACCTTC.

This clonotype was seen ten or more times. This chain uses TRBV24-1 with TRBJ1-5; D possibly corresponds to TRBD1 (6 bases). The CDR3 totals 16 residues. Trimming pared 5 bases from V and 0 bases from J, leaving 13 bases between. Germline CDR1 KGHDR, CDR2 SFDVKD. The chain's CDR3 is CATSVSGASSNQPQHF. CDR3 in DNA: TGTGCCACCAGTGTCTCGGGGGCATCTAGCAATCAGCCCCAGCATTTT.

This clonotype was recorded at least ten times. This chain links TRBV6-2 or TRBV6-3 with TRBJ2-7; D is possibly TRBD2 (6 bases). Germline V gene sequence: CDR1 MNHEY, CDR2 SVGEGT. This CDR3 has 15 amino acids. V was clipped by 0 bases and J by 7 bases, with 16 bases between them. The DNA for the CDR3 is TGTGCCAGCAGTTACTCTACCGTTCGCCGGGGGGAGCAGTACTTC. Its protein product is CASSYSTVRRGEQYF.

This clonotype has ten or more counts. V gene TRBV5-1 combines with J gene TRBJ1-1; D might be TRBD1 (6 bases). The ends were cut back, 4 bases at V and 1 base at J, with 11 bases in the middle. Germline V gives CDR1 SGHRS, CDR2 YFSETQ. The CDR3 consists of 14 residues. In DNA form, the CDR3 reads TGCGCCAGCAGCCAACAGGGCAGGAACACTGAAGCTTTCTTT. This translates into CASSQQGRNTEAFF.

CDR3 sequence: CASSLERLDTGELFF. In nucleotides, the CDR3 is TGTGCCAGCAGCTTGGAAAGGTTAGACACCGGGGAGCTGTTTTTT. The chain carries TRBV7-9 and TRBJ2-2; D is unresolved. Germline V CDR1 and CDR2: SEHNR, FQNEAQ (reference sequence). The V gene lost 3 bases and the J gene lost 3 bases, with 11 bases spanning the gap. CDR3 size: 15 residues.

This clonotype was counted once. A single base separates this from a much larger clone, so it may be a read error. The chain joins TRBV5-1 to TRBJ2-5, with TRBD2 matching 9 bases. Germline trimming cut 4 bases from V and 9 bases from J; bases unmatched to any gene: 10. The CDR3 is 14 residues long. Germline V gene data show CDR1 as SGHRS and CDR2 as YFSETQ. The DNA of the CDR3 is TGCGCCAGCAGCAGAAATGGGGAGCGGGAGGCCCAGTACTTC. Translated: CASSRNGEREAQYF. The full variable domain, completed using reference TRBV5-1 and TRBJ2-5, is KAGVTQTPRYLIKTRGQQVTLSCSPISGHRSVSWYQQTPGQGLQFLFEYFSETQRNKGNFPGRFSGRQFSNSRSEMNVSTLELGDSALYLCASSRNGEREAQYFGPGTRLLVL.

The V gene is TRBV4-2, the J gene TRBJ2-7; 10 bases agree with TRBD2. The CDR3 totals 18 residues. Germline lookup yields CDR1 LGHNA and CDR2 YNFKEQ. J was trimmed by 3 bases and V by 3 bases; bases with no gene match: 14. In DNA form, the CDR3 reads TGTGCCAGCAGCCAGGGGAGGGTAGCGGGGGGCTTAGTCTACGAGCAGTACTTC. This codes for CASSQGRVAGGLVYEQYF.

The V and J genes are TRBV7-2 and TRBJ2-5, with D perhaps assigned TRBD1 or TRBD2 (7 bases each). The V end was cut by 3 bases, the J end by 3 bases, with 11 bases between. The CDR3 has 14 residues. CDR1 is SGHTA and CDR2 is FQGNSA in the germline V gene. For the CDR3, the DNA is TGTGCCAGCAGCTTTCAGGGGGGGAAAGAGACCCAGTACTTC. Protein: CASSFQGGKETQYF.

This clonotype appeared many times. The chain couples TRBV6-5 to TRBJ1-2; 8 positions match TRBD1. V shed 4 bases and J 3 bases; nucleotides not matched to a gene: 13. The CDR3 contains 17 residues. The V gene's germline CDR1 is MNHEY and CDR2 SVGAGI. This chain's CDR3 is CASSSAGQGARDYGYTF. CDR3 sequence (DNA): TGTGCCAGCAGTTCCGCAGGTCAGGGGGCGCGGGACTATGGCTACACCTTC.

This clonotype came up many times. The rearrangement uses TRBV4-2 and TRBJ1-4, with 7 bases fitting TRBD1. The length of the CDR3 is 16 residues. Germline V lookup: CDR1 LGHNA, CDR2 YNFKEQ. V was pared by 3 bases and J by 4 bases, with 8 bases of the junction left unmatched. The CDR3 here is CASSQAGTADNEKLFF. In DNA, the CDR3 is TGTGCCAGCAGCCAGGCGGGGACAGCCGATAATGAAAAACTGTTTTTT.

The chain recombines TRBV7-2 with TRBJ1-2, with no clear D. The V gene's germline CDR1 is SGHTA and CDR2 FQGNSA. This CDR3 is built from 15 residues. With 5 bases removed from V and 4 bases from J, the gap between germline ends came to 17 bases. The chain's CDR3 is CASSRGGGNLYGYTF. For the CDR3, the DNA is TGTGCCAGCAGCCGAGGCGGCGGAAACCTCTATGGCTACACCTTC. Complete variable domain (other parts from reference TRBV7-2 and TRBJ1-2): GAGVSQSPSNKVTEKGKDVELRCDPISGHTALYWYRQSLGQGLEFLIYFQGNSAPDKSGLPSDRFSAERTGGSVSTLTIQRTQQEDSAVYLCASSRGGGNLYGYTFGSGTRLTVV.

Many counts were recorded for this clonotype. This chain connects TRBV20-1 to TRBJ1-1; 8 bases match TRBD1. Germline V CDR1 and CDR2: DFQATT, SNEGSKA (reference sequence). The length of the CDR3 is 14 residues. V trimming: 3 bases; J trimming: 4 bases; junction bases outside the gene matches: 7. The CDR3 region has the DNA TGCAGTGCTAGTCCCCAGGGGGCCCTCACTGAAGCTTTCTTT. Translated: CSASPQGALTEAFF.

This clonotype was counted ten times or more. V usage is TRBV20-1 and J usage is TRBJ2-1, with D possibly being TRBD2 (6 bases). The germline gives CDR1 DFQATT, CDR2 SNEGSKA (reference sequence). The CDR3 sequence is 13 residues long. V lost 3 bases and J 9 bases, leaving 15 bases between the germline ends. This chain's CDR3 is CSARPRDSREQFF. The DNA for the CDR3 is TGCAGTGCTAGGCCCCGGGACTCCCGTGAGCAGTTCTTC.

Many counts were recorded for this clonotype. At one boundary the junction diverges from the germline segment, which might be a read error. The chain couples TRBV7-3 to TRBJ2-3; D remains unclear. This CDR3 contains 15 residues. CDR1 is SGHTA, CDR2 FQGTGA, per germline. CDR3 residues: CDSSPTGPRTDTQYF. CDR3 nucleotide sequence: TGTGACAGCAGCCCAACCGGGCCCCGCACAGATACGCAGTATTTT.

This clonotype was counted many times. The V gene is TRBV15, the J gene TRBJ2-7; D is unclear. The germline V gene encodes CDR1 LNHNV and CDR2 YYDKDF (reference sequence). The length of the CDR3 is 15 residues. Trimming cost V 1 base and J 4 bases, with 14 bases left between them. CDR3 DNA sequence: TGTGCCACCAGCAGAGGCCGGCAGCTCGAATACGAGCAGTACTTC. Its translation: CATSRGRQLEYEQYF.

This clonotype has a count of ten or more. The V gene is TRBV29-1, the J gene TRBJ2-5; a weak D match, TRBD2 (8 bases). V was shortened by 5 bases and J by 5 bases, with 18 bases between the two germline ends. This CDR3 has 14 residues. Germline V CDR1 and CDR2: SQVTM, ANQGSEA. CDR3 sequence (DNA): TGCAGCGTTAAGGGGGCGGGGGGATATGAGACCCAGTACTTC. Amino acid sequence: CSVKGAGGYETQYF.

This clonotype has a count of ten or more. The chain joins TRBV5-1 to TRBJ2-2; no clear D gene. The germline CDR1 and CDR2 sequences are SGHRS and YFSETQ. This CDR3 region has 15 residues. Trimming cost V 5 bases and J 5 bases, with 16 bases left between them. The CDR3 nucleotides read TGCGCCAGCAGGTCTGGACCCGGCCGTACCGGGGAGCTGTTTTTT. This encodes CASRSGPGRTGELFF.

In its sample, this clonotype was seen a few times. The chain recombines TRBV7-2 with TRBJ1-2, with TRBD1 matching 7 bases. Per the germline V gene, CDR1 is SGHTA and CDR2 is FQGNSA. With V trimmed by 4 bases and J by 2 bases, 7 bases remained unmatched. This CDR3 spans 15 amino acids. CDR3 in DNA: TGTGCCAGCAGCTCCCCAGACAGGGCCAACTATGGCTACACCTTC. Its protein is CASSSPDRANYGYTF.

This clonotype was recorded many times. In DNA form, the CDR3 reads TGTGCCAGCAGTTATGAGCCTGGGGCTAGGACCCAGTACTTC. Translation: CASSYEPGARTQYF. J is TRBJ2-5 and V is TRBV6-5; D possibly corresponds to TRBD1 (5 bases). CDR1 is MNHEY, CDR2 SVGAGI, per germline. The CDR3 loop spans 14 amino acids. With 3 bases removed from V and 7 bases from J, the gap between germline ends came to 15 bases.

This clonotype was detected ten times or more. This chain links TRBV4-2 with TRBJ1-2; TRBD1 might be the D (5 bases). V was trimmed by 0 bases and J by 5 bases, leaving 13 bases between them. The CDR3 has 15 amino acids. CDR1 LGHNA and CDR2 YNFKEQ come from the germline V gene. CDR3: CASSQEKGETYGYTF. The CDR3 DNA sequence: TGTGCCAGCAGCCAAGAAAAAGGGGAGACGTATGGCTACACCTTC.

This clonotype was observed a few times. V usage is TRBV7-2 and J usage is TRBJ1-1; 7 positions agree with TRBD1. The trim removed 0 bases at V and 4 bases at J, leaving 8 bases unmatched. CDR1 is SGHTA, CDR2 FQGNSA, per germline. This CDR3 spans 16 amino acids. CDR3 in DNA: TGTGCCAGCAGCTTAGCGTCGGCAGGGGGGTTCACTGAAGCTTTCTTT. It codes for CASSLASAGGFTEAFF.

In this sample, this clonotype turned up many times. The rearrangement uses TRBV5-1 and TRBJ2-3; the match to TRBD1 covers 10 bases. Germline assignment: CDR1 SGHRS and CDR2 YFSETQ. The CDR3 is 15 amino acids. The ends lost 3 bases at V and 8 bases at J; junction bases unmatched: 9. CDR3 amino acids: CASSSGSGTGVTQYF. For the CDR3, the DNA is TGCGCCAGCAGCTCAGGATCCGGGACAGGGGTTACGCAGTATTTT.

In this sample, this clonotype turned up many times. This rearrangement joins TRBV5-5 to TRBJ2-2; D is ambiguous. CDR1 is SGHKS, CDR2 YYEKEE, per germline (reference sequence). The CDR3 runs to 16 residues. V lost 0 bases to trimming and J lost 2 bases, with 11 bases between them. In DNA form, the CDR3 reads TGTGCCAGCAGCTTGGCATTCCAGACTAACACCGGGGAGCTGTTTTTT. It yields the protein CASSLAFQTNTGELFF. Variable domain in full (rest from reference TRBV5-5 and TRBJ2-2): DAGVTQSPTHLIKTRGQQVTLRCSPISGHKSVSWYQQVLGQGPQFIFQYYEKEERGRGNFPDRFSARQFPNYSSELNVNALLLGDSALYLCASSLAFQTNTGELFFGEGSRLTVL.

This clonotype was counted ten times or more. The J gene is TRBJ1-1, the V gene TRBV2; a weak D match, TRBD1 (6 bases). Germline V gene sequence: CDR1 SNHLY, CDR2 FYNNEI. Trimming took off 5 bases at V and 7 bases at J, with 14 bases between the two ends. The CDR3 is made up of 13 amino acids. The CDR3 DNA reads as TGTGCCAGCAGTCAGGACAGAGAGTTTGAAGCTTTCTTT. It yields the protein CASSQDREFEAFF.

The table lists this clonotype with a few counts. The chain combines TRBV6-2 or TRBV6-3 with TRBJ2-3; 7 nucleotides agree with TRBD1. This CDR3 has 15 residues. J was trimmed by 3 bases and V by 6 bases; bases with no gene match: 9. Per germline, CDR1 MNHEY and CDR2 SVGEGT. The CDR3 DNA follows: TGTGCCAGCAGGTCGGACAGGCTGGGGACAGATACGCAGTATTTT. Translating it yields CASRSDRLGTDTQYF.

This clonotype was detected ten times or more. The chain uses TRBV7-2 and TRBJ1-2; weak D call: TRBD1 (5 bases). The V gene lost 1 base and the J gene lost 2 bases, with 14 bases spanning the gap. This CDR3 is 16 amino acids long. CDR1 is SGHTA, CDR2 FQGNSA, per germline. The CDR3 DNA reads TGTGCCAGCAGCTTAGGTTCCCAGGGAGTGAACTATGGCTACACCTTC. Its protein is CASSLGSQGVNYGYTF. The entire variable domain, with the rest obtained from reference TRBV7-2 and TRBJ1-2, is as follows: GAGVSQSPSNKVTEKGKDVELRCDPISGHTALYWYRQSLGQGLEFLIYFQGNSAPDKSGLPSDRFSAERTGGSVSTLTIQRTQQEDSAVYLCASSLGSQGVNYGYTFGSGTRLTVV.

This clonotype was observed many times. The V gene is TRBV25-1, the J gene TRBJ1-6, with D unclear. V gave up 3 bases and J gave up 0 bases, with 12 bases separating them. CDR1 and CDR2 (germline): MGHDK, SYGVNS. CDR3 length: 17 amino acids. CDR3 in DNA: TGTGCCAGCAGTGACCTTCACACGAGCTCCTATAATTCACCCCTCCACTTT. This sequence encodes CASSDLHTSSYNSPLHF.

This clonotype was counted many times. The chain uses TRBV7-7 and TRBJ2-5; D not resolved. CDR1 is SSHAT, CDR2 FNYEAQ, per germline (reference sequence). The CDR3 sequence is 14 residues long. Between the trimmed V and J ends, which lost 5 bases and 7 bases, there was a span of 17 bases. For the CDR3, the DNA is TGTGCCAGCAGCCCCCGGGCTGGGCATGGGACCCAGTACTTC. It encodes CASSPRAGHGTQYF.